The following is a T cell receptor (beta chain) sequence with its context. No antigen is known for it. One end of the junction fails to match germline, which may point to a read error. This CDR3 comprises 19 residues. In germline, CDR1 is MDHEN, CDR2 SYDVKM. Three rounds of nested PCR, following a modified ARM-PCR protocol, produced the TCRbeta library. TCRdb recomputed calls from the multiplex PCR reads with MiXCR, one row per CDR3 protein. The profile shows 71,000 or so distinct CDR3 sequences, roughly 80% of them singletons. This entry comes from a study of tumor and adjacent non-tumor tissue in lung cancer. Study summary: There were about 12 adenocarcinoma, a couple of squamous cell carcinoma and 1 small cell lung cancer cases. Each sample yielded 4 million to 4.5 million productive TCRbeta reads on average.

This sample's RNA came from whole unsorted tissue. Newly diagnosed lung cancer patients had thoracic surgery in China, August–November 2014, without prior chemotherapy. Regarding the study as a whole: Significantly higher TCR diversity was found in tumor than normal lung.

The source of this sequence is a woman aged 50 to 65 with non-small cell lung cancer. This sequence joins TRBV28 and TRBJ2-1; D could derive from TRBD1 or TRBD2 (6 bases each). The sequenced material came from lung tumor tissue. In nucleotides, the CDR3 is TGTGCCAGCAGTTTCGCCCAGGGGAGGCCCTCGAGCTCCCACAATGAGCAGCTCTTC. It specifies CASSFAQGRPSSSHNEQLF.